Listed below are T cell receptor beta chains from one sample, sequenced in a study of post-analysis software for immune sequencing data. TCRdb used MiXCR to reprocess the PCR reads, holding one entry per CDR3 protein. In the table there are about 770,000 distinct CDR3 sequences, under 60% of which are singletons. Sequences were obtained from blood. These TCRs come from a girl aged 10-17 years with multiple sclerosis. The CDR3 runs from the conserved cysteine through the conserved F or W. The order of the fields is clone size, D gene, V gene, J gene, CDR3 DNA, CDR3 protein. D genes are given only for firm matches. Clone size, where shown, is once, few, many, or a class for clones that have expanded.

-	-	TRBV12-3/TRBV12-4	TRBJ1-2	TGTGCCAGCAGCCGGGAGATTGATGGCTACACCTTC	CASSREIDGYTF
-	TRBD2	TRBV7-3	TRBJ2-3	TGTGCCAGCAGCCGAACTAGCGGAGCCCCAGATACGCAGTATTTT	CASSRTSGAPDTQYF
-	TRBD2	TRBV12-3/TRBV12-4	TRBJ2-2	TGTGCCAGCAGTTCCGGTCGTAGACTGCGGGAGGAGTGGACCGGGGAGCTGTTTTTT	CASSSGRRLREEWTGELFF
-	TRBD1	TRBV20-1	TRBJ1-6	TGCAGTGCTACCCTACTGGACAGGGTTACTTCACCCCTCCACTTT	CSATLLDRVTSPLHF
-	-	TRBV20-1	TRBJ2-7	TGCAGTGGGTCCCGGGACGGGACATACGAGCAGTACTTC	CSGSRDGTYEQYF
-	TRBD2	TRBV29-1	TRBJ2-1	TGCAGCGTTGGGGGACTAGCGGGAGTCGTAAATGAGCAGTTCTTC	CSVGGLAGVVNEQFF
-	TRBD2	TRBV20-1	TRBJ2-7	TGCAGTGCTAGACTAGCGGGAGAGTTTACGGGGCAGTACTTC	CSARLAGEFTGQYF
few	-	TRBV12-3/TRBV12-4	TRBJ1-4	TGTGCCAGCAGTATGACGCTCGAAAAACTGTTTTTT	CASSMTLEKLFF
-	-	TRBV12-3/TRBV12-4	TRBJ2-7	TGTGCCAGCAGAGGGGTTGACGAGCAGTACTTC	CASRGVDEQYF
-	TRBD2	TRBV12-3/TRBV12-4	TRBJ2-1	TGTGCCAGCAGTTTGAGCGGGAGCCCCCCAATGTGGCAGTTCTTC	CASSLSGSPPMWQFF
-	-	TRBV6-5	TRBJ1-4	TGTGCCAGCAGCCCCAGACGTGCGCAGCCTAATGAAAAACTGTTTTTT	CASSPRRAQPNEKLFF
few	TRBD2	TRBV4-2	TRBJ2-5	TGTGCCAGCAGCCAAGGACCCTCCGGGACTAGCGATTTAGAGACCCAGTACTTC	CASSQGPSGTSDLETQYF
few	TRBD1	TRBV29-1	TRBJ2-7	TGCAGCGTTGAAGAACCGGGACAGGGCTACGAGCAGTACTTC	CSVEEPGQGYEQYF
-	-	TRBV29-1	TRBJ2-7	TGCAGCGTTGAAGATCAGGAGTTCCCCTACGAGCAGTACTTC	CSVEDQEFPYEQYF
few	-	TRBV28	TRBJ2-7	TGTGCCAGCAGTTTGGAGGGCAGGATCTACGAGCAGTACTTC	CASSLEGRIYEQYF
-	-	TRBV20-1	TRBJ2-1	TGCAGTGCTAGAGATCCGGCGCGGATACAAGAGACCCAGTTCTTC	CSARDPARIQETQFF
-	-	TRBV11-2	TRBJ2-4	TGTGCCAGCAGCGGGACGGGATGTGTGAACATTCAGTACTTC	CASSGTGCVNIQYF
-	-	TRBV12-5	TRBJ1-2	TGTGCTAGTGCTTTGGACGGGATTAACTATGGCTACACCTTC	CASALDGINYGYTF